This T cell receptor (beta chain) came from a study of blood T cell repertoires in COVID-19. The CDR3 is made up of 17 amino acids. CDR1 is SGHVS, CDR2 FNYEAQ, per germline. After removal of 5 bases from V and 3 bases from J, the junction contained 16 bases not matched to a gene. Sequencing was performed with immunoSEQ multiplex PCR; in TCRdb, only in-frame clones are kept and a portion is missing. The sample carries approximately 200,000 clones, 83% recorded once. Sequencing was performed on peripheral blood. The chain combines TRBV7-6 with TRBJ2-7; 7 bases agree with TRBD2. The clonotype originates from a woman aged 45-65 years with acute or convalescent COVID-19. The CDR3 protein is CASSIGPGTTTFYEQYF. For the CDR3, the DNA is TGTGCCAGCAGCATAGGGCCCGGGACTACCACTTTCTACGAGCAGTACTTC. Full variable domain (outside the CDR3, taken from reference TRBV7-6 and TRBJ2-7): GAGVSQSPRYKVTKRGQDVALRCDPISGHVSLYWYRQALGQGPEFLTYFNYEAQQDKSGLPNDRFSAERPEGSISTLTIQRTEQRDSAMYRCASSIGPGTTTFYEQYFGPGTRLTVT.